This TCR beta chain comes out of a study of cytotoxic CD8 clonotypes in ibrutinib-treated CLL (dated by TCRdb to the early 2020s). About the study as a whole: The cohort had 11 relapsed/refractory and about 15 treatment-naive patients; roughly 18 were IGHV unmutated. Longitudinal samples were obtainable from about 30% of the roughly 90 participants in the trial. Response samples were taken after a median of roughly a year on treatment, ranging from about 6 to 36 months. Cryopreserved peripheral blood mononuclear cells were collected before treatment, at response, and at either disease progression or sustained remission. Partial responses were observed in roughly 25 patients and complete responses in 2; after a median follow-up of 68 months, remission was maintained in roughly 15 patients and progression was observed in approximately 12. On average, each sample had 255,043 productive templates and approximately 89,000 productive rearrangements.

For TCR beta library preparation, 1.5 to 2.5 micrograms of genomic DNA was extracted from cryopreserved PBMCs. Longitudinal blood samples from CLL patients on ibrutinib monotherapy were analyzed using high-throughput TCR beta sequencing. Patients were enrolled in a phase 2 open-label single-center ibrutinib monotherapy trial. The V end gives up 4 bases and the J end 8 bases, leaving 6 bases in the junction not matched to a gene. The germline V gene gives CDR1 as SGHRS and CDR2 as YFSETQ. Its CDR3 holds 15 amino acids, cysteine through phenylalanine. Only CDR3 DNA is held: 45 bases, read in frame from base 1. The full study reports these points: Sampling times were not matched between sustained-remission and progressing patients, and lymph node repertoires were not studied. Baseline clonality was found to be higher than that of age-matched healthy donors and was strongly correlated with circulating CD8+ T-cell counts. Public clonotypes were rare and either shrank or stayed stable during treatment, and the rise in clonality at ibrutinib response reflected expansion of private clonotypes. At ibrutinib response clonality went up, during sustained remission it held steady, and at progression it dropped back toward baseline.

This clone occurred once. The specificity of this receptor is unknown. No much larger clone is present one base from it, and per-base qualities are unavailable. On a MiSeq, deep resolution sequencing aimed for a depth between 1 in 1 million and 1 in 200,000 T cells, with each clonotype covered 10x on average. TCR beta libraries were generated with the immunoSEQ hsTCRB Kit. Per the authors' processing: The data were analyzed with ImmunoSEQ Analyzer and ImmunoSEQ Data Assistant, and V, D and J gene assignments followed IMGT definitions. Clonality, which ranges from 0 to 1, was calculated as one minus the normalized Shannon entropy of productive rearrangement frequencies. Public clonotype analysis was restricted to overrepresented clonotypes comprising at least 0.05% of each patient's repertoire. Thirteen repertoires from age-matched healthy donors, obtained from immuneACCESS, served as clonality controls. The source is immuneACCESS, and TCRdb retained only in-frame sequences with V and J called. Part of the clones is not carried over; for the studies checked, unresolved V genes explain less than half of this, and the remainder is unexplained. V and J calls and clone size follow that table, whereas D and trimming were derived from the DNA. A total of about 310,000 clones appear in this sample, about 80% of them only once. The ten largest clones take up under 8.5% of the sample.

The sequenced sample was PBMCs, obtained before ibrutinib treatment. The TCR comes from a human donor with chronic lymphocytic leukemia. This sequence uses TRBV5-1 and TRBJ2-1, and 13 junctional nucleotides match TRBD2. The encoded CDR3 is CASSPLAGGFDEQFF. The nucleotide sequence reads TGCGCCAGCAGCCCACTAGCGGGAGGGTTCGATGAGCAGTTCTTC.